This record covers a single T cell receptor beta chain. Its antigen is currently not known. No much larger clone is present one base from it, and per-base qualities are unavailable. TCRbeta CDR3 regions were amplified from genomic DNA by means of the immunoSEQ Assay, a bias-controlled multiplex PCR. The source study handled its data this way. Within the assay, amplification of reference gene primers was used to estimate how many nucleated cells each sample contained. To quantify the absolute abundance of each unique TCRbeta CDR3 rearrangement, sequence reads were collapsed and filtered. For each sample, productive Simpson clonality was calculated as the square root of Simpson's diversity index over productive rearrangements. TCRdb limited this immuneACCESS table to in-frame rearrangements with V and J called. A share of clones is missing; checked studies link under half to unresolved V genes, and the rest is unexplained. The V and J calls and clone size come from that table; D and trimming were worked out from the DNA. For this sample there are about 110,000 clones; 76% appear just once. The ten largest clones add up to less than 4% of the sample.

Each collaborating institution followed its own protocols to collect whole blood in K2EDTA tubes. Collaborator samples were shipped for TCRbeta analysis as frozen whole blood, isolated PBMCs, or DNA extracted from either sample type. These data are taken from a study of blood T cell repertoires in COVID-19 (TCRdb year 2020). Regarding the research as a whole: Samples covering the acute and convalescent phases of COVID-19 were provided by collaborators in the United States, Italy and Spain. Samples came from the ongoing ImmuneRACE study (first 160 participants) plus 1,254 subjects from 6 global collaborators. A de-identified subject ID, COVID-19 status, age in years and sex were almost always included in the sample metadata. The material from the prospective study consisted of cDNA or gDNA derived from T cells, B-cell-depleted T cells, or PBMCs. Where available, HLA class I and class II types were taken from metadata supplied by the sample provider and were not determined by assay-based typing. The dataset comprised deeply sampled blood TCRbeta repertoires from subjects exposed to, actively infected with, or recovered from COVID-19. The repertoires were released in a freely available public database meant as a resource for research on the immune response to SARS-CoV-2.

The investigation overall reported the following: Clinical and demographic metadata were provided uncurated, with the amount varying by source and participant.

Including the terminal cysteine and phenylalanine, the CDR3 comprises 16 residues. Solely the CDR3 DNA is kept, with 48 bases framed from the first base. V is trimmed back by 6 bases and J by 0 bases, and the junction contains 6 bases that no gene match accounts for. CDR1 is given as SEHNR and CDR2 as FQNEAQ, both from the germline V gene (reference sequence). The receptor was isolated from a woman aged 80 or over with acute or convalescent COVID-19. The sequenced sample was peripheral blood. The chain is assembled from TRBV7-9 and TRBJ1-3; 9 junctional bases match TRBD1. The encoded CDR3 is CASRRQGDFSGNTIYF. The sequenced DNA: TGTGCCAGCAGGCGACAGGGGGATTTCTCTGGAAACACCATATATTTT. Joined to the reference TRBV7-9 and TRBJ1-3 proteins, this CDR3 gives the full variable domain: DTGVSQNPRHKITKRGQNVTFRCDPISEHNRLYWYRQTLGQGPEFLTYFQNEAQLEKSRLLSDRFSAERPKGSFSTLEIQRTEQGDSAMYLCASRRQGDFSGNTIYFGEGSWLTVV.